These 4 T cell receptor beta chains were all obtained from the same sample, sequenced in a study of human T cells and chemical hapten exposure (dated by TCRdb to the early 2020s). Per the publication, the time point label means: pre-sensitization, week 0. Interpreted using the paper, the treatment or condition label stands for: therapeutic diphenylcyclopropenone sensitization with weekly scalp DPC. Libraries were constructed by RACE. The listed sequencing device is NextSeq 500. In-frame beta chains were kept once TCRdb had trimmed the public reads at Q25 with fastp and called clones with MiXCR. Identical CDR3 protein sequences are pooled into one entry, listed with their most common genes and DNA. In all, the sample holds more than 300,000 distinct CDR3 sequences, and 4.5% to 5.5% of those were seen once. Of the sample, around 8.6% falls within the top ten clones. The sample in question was whole blood, obtained in connection with sensitization to the hapten diphenylcyclopropenone (DPC). The source is a woman younger than 35 with alopecia areata. Some clones in this sample may be carry-over from other donors' samples.

Many counts were recorded for this clonotype. This chain links TRBV12-3 or TRBV12-4 with TRBJ2-7, with 7 bases matching TRBD1. The length of the CDR3 is 14 residues. V lost 2 bases and J lost 2; bases outside the gene matches: 3. The CDR3 here is CASSLSDRPYEQYF. DNA of the CDR3: TGTGCCAGCAGTTTATCGGACAGGCCCTACGAGCAGTACTTC.

The sample holds a few counts of this clonotype. The chain uses TRBV20-1 and TRBJ2-6; 7 positions agree with TRBD1. The CDR3 has 18 amino acids. CDR1 and CDR2 (germline): DFQATT, SNEGSKA (reference sequence). V lost 1 base, J lost 0 bases, and 9 bases stayed unmatched. The CDR3 loop reads CSARGTGGEFSGANVLTF. DNA of the CDR3: TGCAGTGCTAGAGGGACAGGAGGAGAATTCTCTGGGGCCAACGTCCTGACTTTC.

Only a few counts were recorded for this clonotype. This chain links TRBV29-1 with TRBJ2-7; 7 bases are a match to TRBD1. This CDR3 contains 11 residues. J gave up 7 bases and V 7 bases, and 7 bases lay outside the gene matches. Germline-derived CDR1 and CDR2 are SQVTM and ANQGSEA. In DNA, the CDR3 is TGCAGCGGGCGACAGGGATGGGAGCAGTACTTC. Translating gives CSGRQGWEQYF.

This clonotype was detected a few times. This chain uses TRBV6-5 with TRBJ1-1; D remains unclear. The CDR3 has 12 amino acids. Looked up from germline, CDR1 is MNHEY and CDR2 is SVGAGI. Trimming pared 6 bases from V and 1 base from J, leaving 6 bases between. The CDR3 reads CASRAQNTEAFF. The CDR3 DNA reads as TGTGCCAGCAGAGCACAGAACACTGAAGCTTTCTTT.